The 30 T cell receptor beta chains reported below all come from one sample, sequenced in a study of CD8+ T cells in alopecia areata. The treatment: oral pan-JAK inhibitor, 5-10 mg twice daily. It was cDNA, reverse transcribed from extracted RNA, that served as the sequencing template. Libraries were prepared by immunoSEQ multiplex PCR; TCRdb keeps only in-frame clonotypes and omits some of them. The sample has fewer than 250,000 clones; roughly 64% are singletons. Sample: CD4+ T cells sorted from blood, taken at week 4, from a patient treated with tofacitinib. These receptor sequences come from a human donor with alopecia areata.

This chain joins TRBV5-1 and TRBJ1-1; TRBD1 matches 9 bases. Trimming took 3 bases from V and 7 from J; bases not matched to a gene: 13. This CDR3 contains 16 residues. Germline V gene data show CDR1 as SGHRS and CDR2 as YFSETQ. CDR3 in amino acids: CASSSRGAGQGREAFF. CDR3 sequence (DNA): TGCGCCAGCAGCTCTAGGGGAGCGGGACAGGGTCGTGAAGCTTTCTTT.

The gene calls are TRBV11-2 and TRBJ2-6; D is unclear. V was clipped by 5 bases and J by 1 base, with 15 bases between them. The CDR3 loop spans 17 amino acids. Germline assignment: CDR1 SGHAT and CDR2 FQNNGV. The CDR3 sequence is CASSPLRTVSGANVLTF. The CDR3 DNA sequence: TGTGCCAGCAGCCCGCTGAGGACGGTTTCTGGGGCCAACGTCCTGACTTTC. The whole variable domain, filled in from reference TRBV11-2 and TRBJ2-6, reads EAGVAQSPRYKIIEKRQSVAFWCNPISGHATLYWYQQILGQGPKLLIQFQNNGVVDDSQLPKDRFSAERLKGVDSTLKIQPAKLEDSAVYLCASSPLRTVSGANVLTFGAGSRLTVL.

The chain joins TRBV4-2 to TRBJ2-5, with D maybe TRBD2 (5 bases). Germline CDR1 is LGHNA and CDR2 is YNFKEQ. Trimming took 0 bases from V and 2 from J, leaving 7 bases between them. There are 14 residues in the CDR3. The DNA of the CDR3 is TGTGCCAGCAGCCAAGAGACTAAACAAGAGACCCAGTACTTC. It codes for CASSQETKQETQYF.

The genes are TRBV19 and TRBJ1-5; no reliable D call. Germline CDR1 LNHDA, CDR2 SQIVND (reference sequence). The CDR3 is 13 residues long. V was clipped by 4 bases and J by 4 bases, with 8 bases between them. CDR3 loop: CASSRPGNQPQHF. Written as DNA, the CDR3 is TGTGCCAGTAGTAGGCCGGGGAATCAGCCCCAGCATTTT. Based on the CDR3 plus reference TRBV19 and TRBJ1-5, the full variable domain is DGGITQSPKYLFRKEGQNVTLSCEQNLNHDAMYWYRQDPGQGLRLIYYSQIVNDFQKGDIAEGYSVSREKKESFPLTVTSAQKNPTAFYLCASSRPGNQPQHFGDGTRLSIL.

The V call is TRBV19, the J call TRBJ2-7, with D unclear. The germline CDR1 and CDR2 sequences are LNHDA and SQIVND (reference sequence). The CDR3 covers 14 residues. V gave up 6 bases and J gave up 1 base, with 13 bases separating them. CDR3 bases: TGTGCCAGTAGCCAGCAACCGGCGTCCTACGAGCAGTACTTC. As protein: CASSQQPASYEQYF.

This clone was seen a few times. Other DNA sequences of this sample code for an identical CDR3. The V gene is TRBV7-2, the J gene TRBJ2-3; D is undetermined. The germline V and J ends were trimmed by 3 bases and 0 bases, with 1 base remaining between them. This CDR3 has 12 residues. Germline-derived CDR1 and CDR2 are SGHTA and FQGNSA. Here the CDR3 reads CASSFSTDTQYF. CDR3 DNA: TGTGCCAGCAGCTTTAGCACAGATACGCAGTATTTT. Filled out from reference TRBV7-2 and TRBJ2-3, the complete variable domain reads GAGVSQSPSNKVTEKGKDVELRCDPISGHTALYWYRQSLGQGLEFLIYFQGNSAPDKSGLPSDRFSAERTGGSVSTLTIQRTQQEDSAVYLCASSFSTDTQYFGPGTRLTVL.

The chain couples TRBV19 to TRBJ1-5, with TRBD1 matching over 8 bases. The CDR3 consists of 15 residues. Germline V CDR1 and CDR2: LNHDA, SQIVND (reference sequence). The junction had 2 bases not matched to a gene; V was cut back by 4 bases and J by 0 bases. The CDR3 DNA is TGTGCCAGTAGTAACAGGGGGGGTAGCAATCAGCCCCAGCATTTT. It yields the protein CASSNRGGSNQPQHF.

This chain connects TRBV7-2 to TRBJ2-6; 7 nucleotides align to TRBD1. CDR1 SGHTA and CDR2 FQGNSA come from the germline V gene. V trimming: 1 base; J trimming: 3 bases; junction bases outside the gene matches: 6. This CDR3 has 17 residues. The CDR3 loop is CASSLVAGGYGANVLTF. As DNA, the CDR3 is TGTGCCAGCAGCTTAGTGGCAGGGGGTTATGGGGCCAACGTCCTGACTTTC.

This rearrangement joins TRBV10-3 to TRBJ1-2; D is unclear. CDR3 length: 14 residues. The V gene lost 8 bases and the J gene lost 0 bases, with 13 bases spanning the gap. Germline assignment: CDR1 ENHRY and CDR2 SYGVKD. The CDR3 spells CAIHGVGSNYGYTF. The CDR3 coding sequence is TGTGCCATCCATGGGGTAGGATCTAACTATGGCTACACCTTC.

As to this clone: The same CDR3 is also encoded by other DNA sequences in this sample. The V gene is TRBV30, the J gene TRBJ2-5, with D perhaps matching TRBD2 (7 bases). Germline assignment: CDR1 GTSNPN and CDR2 SVGIG (reference sequence). The CDR3 contains 12 residues. Trimming removed 1 base at V and 5 bases at J, with 8 bases between. The CDR3 region has the DNA TGTGCCTGGAGTGGCGGGGGCGAGACCCAGTACTTC. This codes for CAWSGGGETQYF.

The chain has TRBV4-2 and TRBJ2-5, with D perhaps assigned TRBD1 or TRBD2 (5 bases each). This CDR3 has 14 amino acids. Germline CDR1 LGHNA, CDR2 YNFKEQ. Trimming took off 1 base at V and 5 bases at J, with 11 bases between the two ends. CDR3 bases: TGTGCCAGCAGCCAAGCAGAGGGGCTGGAGACCCAGTACTTC. Its translation: CASSQAEGLETQYF.

This chain links TRBV15 with TRBJ1-2, with D unclear. V shed 2 bases and J shed 0 bases, with 13 bases lying between them. Germline lookup yields CDR1 LNHNV and CDR2 YYDKDF (reference sequence). The CDR3 is made up of 16 amino acids. The chain's CDR3 is CATSRPTHLANYGYTF. As DNA, the CDR3 is TGTGCCACCAGCAGACCCACCCACTTAGCTAACTATGGCTACACCTTC.

This sequence joins TRBV30 and TRBJ2-1; 8 bases are shared with TRBD2. The V segment lost 2 bases and the J segment 8 bases; nucleotides outside the gene matches: 5. The germline V gene has CDR1 GTSNPN and CDR2 SVGIG (reference sequence). The CDR3 covers 13 residues. CDR3 DNA sequence: TGTGCCTGGAGTCGGGGGGGCCAACATGAGCAGTTCTTC. Encoded protein: CAWSRGGQHEQFF.

The chain recombines TRBV4-1 with TRBJ1-6; 8 bases agree with TRBD1. Germline CDR1 is MGHRA and CDR2 is YSYEKL. The CDR3 consists of 16 residues. V lost 4 bases to trimming and J lost 8 bases; unmatched junction nucleotides: 10. DNA of the CDR3: TGCGCCAGCAGCCGACTTGGGACAGGAGGTGATTCACCCCTCCACTTT. It encodes CASSRLGTGGDSPLHF.

This sequence joins TRBV5-6 and TRBJ2-3, with 8 bases identical to TRBD2. The germline V gene encodes CDR1 SGHDT and CDR2 YYEEEE. The V and J ends lost 4 bases and 2 bases, in that order; junction bases with no gene match: 6. The CDR3 is 15 residues long. The CDR3 nucleotides are TGTGCCAGCAGCCTGGCGGGGGGTGTCACAGATACGCAGTATTTT. Translating it yields CASSLAGGVTDTQYF.

With respect to this clone: This sample also contains other DNA sequences that code for the same CDR3. V usage is TRBV5-4 and J usage is TRBJ1-2; D is undetermined. CDR3 length: 14 amino acids. Looked up from germline, CDR1 is SGHNT and CDR2 is YYREEE (reference sequence). The germline V and J ends were trimmed by 0 bases and 2 bases, with 8 bases remaining between them. Here the CDR3 DNA reads TGTGCCAGCAGCTTGGCCGGCGGGAACTATGGCTACACCTTC. This sequence encodes CASSLAGGNYGYTF.

This sequence joins TRBV30 and TRBJ1-5, with D unresolved. The V gene's germline CDR1 is GTSNPN and CDR2 SVGIG (reference sequence). The CDR3 is 12 amino acids. The V and J ends lost 7 bases and 2 bases respectively, with 9 bases between them. The CDR3 region is CASRSGNQPQHF. The CDR3 DNA follows: TGTGCCTCCCGATCGGGCAATCAGCCCCAGCATTTT.

The chain combines TRBV6-6 with TRBJ2-7, with a weak D call TRBD1 (6 bases). The CDR3 is 15 amino acids. V lost 2 bases, J lost 2 bases, and 13 bases lay in between. The germline V gene encodes CDR1 MNHNY and CDR2 SVGAGI (reference sequence). The CDR3 region has the DNA TGTGCCAGCAGTTACACCTGGACAGTCCCCTACGAGCAGTACTTC. Translating gives CASSYTWTVPYEQYF.

This clone was observed a single time. The chain combines TRBV7-8 with TRBJ2-7; weak D call: TRBD1 (5 bases). Germline values: CDR1 SGHVS, CDR2 FQNEAQ. V was trimmed by 5 bases and J by 2 bases, leaving 16 bases between them. The CDR3 consists of 15 residues. The CDR3 here is CASSPVRIRAYEQYF. The CDR3 DNA is TGTGCCAGCAGCCCCGTCCGAATCAGGGCCTACGAGCAGTACTTC.

The V call is TRBV7-9, the J call TRBJ2-5; 7 bases align to TRBD2. The CDR3 runs to 14 residues. The ends lost 5 bases at V and 5 bases at J; junction bases unmatched: 8. Per germline, CDR1 SEHNR and CDR2 FQNEAQ (reference sequence). This CDR3 reads CASSQSGTIETQYF. The CDR3 bases are TGTGCCAGCAGCCAAAGCGGGACCATCGAGACCCAGTACTTC.

The rearrangement links TRBV30 to TRBJ2-1; possible D gene TRBD1, 5 bases. Per germline, CDR1 GTSNPN and CDR2 SVGIG (reference sequence). The CDR3 has 14 residues. With 5 bases removed from V and 7 bases from J, the gap between germline ends came to 18 bases. The CDR3 nucleotides read TGTGCCTGGTGGCTCAGGGCCGTCAGAAATGAGCAGTTCTTC. It is translated as CAWWLRAVRNEQFF.

V and J are TRBV6-5 and TRBJ1-6; 7 nucleotides align to TRBD1. V trimming: 3 bases; J trimming: 7 bases; junction bases outside the gene matches: 9. The CDR3 consists of 16 residues. Per the germline V gene, CDR1 is MNHEY and CDR2 is SVGAGI. The CDR3 protein is CASSYGGQGGNSPLHF. The CDR3 DNA sequence: TGTGCCAGCAGTTATGGAGGCCAGGGGGGAAATTCACCCCTCCACTTT.

This chain links TRBV6-6 with TRBJ2-3; TRBD1 might be the D (6 bases). V was trimmed by 7 bases and J by 6 bases, leaving 17 bases between them. CDR1 MNHNY and CDR2 SVGAGI come from the germline V gene (reference sequence). The CDR3 totals 14 residues. The CDR3 protein is CASTLTGHRDTQYF. The CDR3 nucleotides read TGTGCCAGCACCCTTACGGGACACCGGGATACGCAGTATTTT.

The chain uses TRBV11-3 and TRBJ2-1; 8 bases are a match to TRBD1. Germline CDR1 is SGHNT and CDR2 is YENEEA. After removal of 1 base from V and 15 bases from J, the junction contained 5 bases not matched to a gene. The CDR3 spans 12 residues. The CDR3 here is CASSLGGQDRFF. The CDR3 DNA is TGTGCCAGCAGCTTAGGGGGACAGGACCGGTTCTTC.

The chain couples TRBV14 to TRBJ2-1; D is unclear. Germline V gene sequence: CDR1 SGHDN, CDR2 FVKESK. V lost 5 bases to trimming and J lost 4 bases, with 18 bases between them. The CDR3 is made up of 16 amino acids. The CDR3 protein is CASSAPTGQVYNEQFF. CDR3 coding DNA: TGTGCCAGCAGCGCACCGACGGGCCAGGTTTACAATGAGCAGTTCTTC.

This clone was counted a few times. The CDR3 region has the DNA TGCGCCAGCAGTCTCGGGACACCGGGACCAGATACGCAGTATTTT. Its translation: CASSLGTPGPDTQYF. The V gene is TRBV5-1, the J gene TRBJ2-3, with D perhaps TRBD1 (6 bases). V lost 5 bases to trimming and J lost 4 bases, with 17 bases between them. The germline V gene encodes CDR1 SGHRS and CDR2 YFSETQ. This CDR3 is 15 amino acids long. The variable domain in full, with the rest retrieved from reference TRBV5-1 and TRBJ2-3, is KAGVTQTPRYLIKTRGQQVTLSCSPISGHRSVSWYQQTPGQGLQFLFEYFSETQRNKGNFPGRFSGRQFSNSRSEMNVSTLELGDSALYLCASSLGTPGPDTQYFGPGTRLTVL.

J is TRBJ2-3 and V is TRBV7-2; 7 bases map to TRBD2. From germline, CDR1 is SGHTA and CDR2 FQGNSA. The ends lost 3 bases at V and 2 bases at J; junction bases unmatched: 5. The length of the CDR3 is 15 residues. The CDR3 sequence is CASSLSGVITDTQYF. The CDR3, as DNA: TGTGCCAGCAGCTTGAGCGGGGTAATCACAGATACGCAGTATTTT.

This clone was picked up a small number of times. The chain combines TRBV4-1 with TRBJ2-3; 8 bases agree with TRBD2. Germline CDR1 is MGHRA and CDR2 is YSYEKL. V gave up 6 bases and J gave up 3 bases; unmatched junction bases: 5. The CDR3 totals 14 residues. DNA for the CDR3: TGCGCCAGCAGTCGGGGGGGCGGGACAGATACGCAGTATTTT. It codes for CASSRGGGTDTQYF.

The chain uses TRBV10-3 and TRBJ1-5, with unresolved D. Germline lookup yields CDR1 ENHRY and CDR2 SYGVKD. The CDR3 has 16 amino acids. The V end was cut by 3 bases, the J end by 4 bases, with 16 bases between. CDR3 amino acids: CAISEVLPRWNQPQHF. The CDR3 DNA reads as TGTGCCATCAGTGAAGTTCTGCCCCGATGGAATCAGCCCCAGCATTTT.

This rearrangement joins TRBV7-8 to TRBJ2-5; 10 bases are a match to TRBD1. CDR3 length: 17 residues. J lost 5 bases, V lost 1 base, and 10 bases had no gene match. CDR1 is SGHVS, CDR2 FQNEAQ, per germline. This CDR3 is CASSLGPGTGVLETQYF. The CDR3, as DNA: TGTGCCAGCAGCTTAGGACCAGGGACAGGGGTATTGGAGACCCAGTACTTC.